The 10 T cell receptor beta chains in this list originate from one sample, sequenced in a study of OX40 agonist ivuxolimab in advanced cancers. Some clones are missing from TCRdb's copy, which holds only in-frame ones; the method was immunoSEQ multiplex PCR. The sample carries some 59,000 clones, roughly 82% recorded once. The material sequenced was CD4+ or CD8+ T cells sorted from blood, taken in a trial of the OX40 agonist ivuxolimab. The receptor source for this set is an adult with an advanced solid tumor such as melanoma, head and neck, liver or kidney cancer.

V usage is TRBV21-1 and J usage is TRBJ1-6; TRBD1 is taken as the D call from the table, unchecked against the DNA. TRBV21-1 is reported as a pseudogene. This CDR3 has 17 amino acids. CDR3 in amino acids: CASPASDQQGNNSPLHF. Here the CDR3 DNA reads TGTGCCAGCCCTGCCTCTGACCAACAGGGAAATAATTCACCCCTCCACTTT.

V is TRBV29-1 and J is TRBJ1-1; no reliable D call. Germline CDR1 reads SQVTM; CDR2 reads ANQGSEA. Deletions cut 2 bases from V and 4 bases from J, with 11 bases between. The CDR3 spans 13 residues. CDR3 region: CSVERRLGTEAFF. In DNA, the CDR3 is TGCAGCGTTGAAAGGCGGCTGGGCACTGAAGCTTTCTTT.

V usage is TRBV5-6 and J usage is TRBJ2-1; TRBD2 is a possible D gene (7 bases). The CDR3 is 15 residues long. Germline V CDR1 and CDR2: SGHDT, YYEEEE. V was cut by 1 base and J by 6 bases, with 14 bases left in between. The CDR3 sequence: CASSLSGGPSNEQFF. The CDR3 region has the DNA TGTGCCAGCAGCTTGTCGGGGGGCCCCAGCAATGAGCAGTTCTTC.

This chain joins TRBV6-5 and TRBJ2-3; D is unclear. The CDR3 is made up of 12 amino acids. V lost 10 bases and J 1 base, leaving 9 bases between the germline ends. CDR1 is MNHEY, CDR2 SVGAGI, per germline. The CDR3 loop reads CATRSGTDTQYF. In DNA, the CDR3 is TGTGCCACCCGGTCCGGCACAGATACGCAGTATTTT.

This chain connects TRBV28 to TRBJ1-4, with a tentative D call TRBD1 (6 bases). V was pared by 3 bases and J by 5 bases, with 31 bases between. CDR3 size: 21 residues. The germline gives CDR1 MDHEN, CDR2 SYDVKM. This CDR3 reads CASSFPPTVYSDARGNEKLFF. CDR3 DNA: TGTGCCAGCAGTTTCCCCCCGACAGTTTATTCAGACGCCAGGGGAAATGAAAAACTGTTTTTT. The whole variable domain, remainder taken from reference TRBV28 and TRBJ1-4, is DVKVTQSSRYLVKRTGEKVFLECVQDMDHENMFWYRQDPGLGLRLIYFSYDVKMKEKGDIPEGYSVSREKKERFSLILESASTNQTSMYLCASSFPPTVYSDARGNEKLFFGSGTQLSVL.

V is TRBV6-4 and J is TRBJ2-5; unclear D gene. Deletions cut 11 bases from V and 3 bases from J, with 37 bases between. The CDR3 extends over 20 amino acids. Per germline, CDR1 MRHNA and CDR2 SNTAGT. The CDR3 loop is CARVPRPKKNELVVEETQYF. The CDR3 DNA is TGTGCCCGTGTCCCGAGGCCGAAGAAAAACGAGCTAGTCGTGGAAGAGACCCAGTACTTC.

The genes are TRBV4-1 and TRBJ2-3, with no clear D. Germline V gene sequence: CDR1 MGHRA, CDR2 YSYEKL. Trimming took 0 bases from V and 1 from J, leaving 11 bases between them. This CDR3 has 16 amino acids. The CDR3 protein is CASSQDTQGGTDTQYF. CDR3 nucleotides: TGCGCCAGCAGCCAAGATACTCAAGGAGGCACAGATACGCAGTATTTT.

The rearrangement joins TRBV2 to TRBJ2-3, with 8 nucleotides matching TRBD2. The J segment lost 4 bases and the V segment lost 2 bases, leaving 8 bases of the junction unmatched. Germline loops: CDR1 SNHLY, CDR2 FYNNEI. The CDR3 length is 16 residues. This CDR3 reads CASSENWRGVADTQYF. DNA for the CDR3: TGTGCCAGCAGTGAAAATTGGCGGGGGGTTGCAGATACGCAGTATTTT.

The chain links TRBV6-1 to TRBJ2-1; tentatively, D is TRBD1 or TRBD2 (5 bases each). The V gene lost 7 bases and the J gene lost 10 bases, with 11 bases spanning the gap. CDR1 and CDR2 from the germline V gene are MNHNS and SASEGT. The CDR3 length is 11 residues. The CDR3 sequence is CASNLWGEQFF. The CDR3 DNA reads as TGTGCCAGCAATCTTTGGGGGGAGCAGTTCTTC.

V usage is TRBV2 and J usage is TRBJ1-1; no clear D gene. The germline V gene encodes CDR1 SNHLY and CDR2 FYNNEI. The V gene lost 6 bases and the J gene lost 1 base, with 15 bases spanning the gap. This CDR3 region has 15 residues. The CDR3 region is CASRQPAVGNTEAFF. The CDR3 nucleotides read TGTGCCAGCAGGCAACCTGCAGTGGGGAACACTGAAGCTTTCTTT.